This TCR beta chain was sequenced for a study of control samples from healthy donors and cancer patients. Assay used: immunoSEQ multiplex PCR; TCRdb lists only in-frame clones, some missing. Among 82,000 or so clones listed, around 94% were seen once. V was cut by 4 bases and J by 4 bases, with 4 bases left in between. The CDR3 totals 11 residues. The source is a woman aged 18-30 years in good health. The rearrangement joins TRBV12-3 or TRBV12-4 to TRBJ1-1, with no clear D. Sequencing input: blood. For the CDR3, the DNA is TGTGCCAGCAGTTACCTCACTGAAGCTTTCTTT. Its translation is CASSYLTEAFF.